This T cell receptor beta chain was sequenced in a study of response to subunit inactivated influenza vaccine. General study results and limits: The study's authors posited that every seasonal influenza vaccination enlists few new T cells.

Germline V lookup: CDR1 SQVTM, CDR2 ANQGSEA. The CDR3 loop spans 12 amino acids. The V and J ends lost 6 bases and 5 bases, in that order; junction bases with no gene match: 3. From the RT-PCR reads, TCRdb called clonotypes with MiXCR, one entry per CDR3 protein. The sample consists of about half a million distinct CDR3 sequences, about 25% of them appearing once. This clonotype was recorded at least ten times. As yet, its antigen is unknown. The source was CD4+ T cells sorted from PBMCs, collected 4 to 6 days after vaccination. The rearrangement links TRBV29-1 to TRBJ1-5, with TRBD1 matching 8 bases. The sequence came from a man aged 50 or older who received an inactivated influenza vaccine. The CDR3 coding sequence is TGCAGCGTGCCAGGGGGCCATCAGCCCCAGCATTTT. Its protein is CSVPGGHQPQHF.